This T cell receptor beta chain was identified in a study of T cell repertoires in cytomegalovirus infection. Study-level points and caveats: Cumulative frequency (of public TCR beta family members) identified carriers of CMV plus the relevant HLA.

The CDR3 spans 13 residues. The ends were cut back, 3 bases at V and 7 bases at J, with 10 bases in the middle. CDR1 GTSNPN and CDR2 SVGIG come from the germline V gene (reference sequence). TCRdb ran MiXCR on the reads and lists one entry per CDR3 protein. The sample has approximately 76,000 distinct CDR3 sequences, more than 20% seen once. As concerns this clonotype: What it binds is unknown.

Material: CD8+ T cells from cultured PBMCs, obtained from culture after CMV antigen stimulation. The receptor was isolated from a human donor in good health (CMV status not recorded). Some clones in this sample may be carry-over from other donors' samples. The chain couples TRBV30 to TRBJ1-6; tentative D call: TRBD1 (5 bases). The CDR3 nucleotides read TGTGCCTGGAGGGGACTGGTCAATTCACCCCTCCACTTT. Translated: CAWRGLVNSPLHF.